The rows below give T cell receptor beta chains drawn from one sample of a study of cytomegalovirus exposure and HLA in healthy donors. Sequencing used immunoSEQ multiplex PCR; TCRdb keeps in-frame clones, though not all of them. The sample gives approximately 98,000 clones, about 81% of which show up once; 9.5% to 13% is in the top ten. The sample was PBMCs. The receptor set was obtained from a man in his late teens or twenties in good health and CMV-seropositive. The CDR3 runs from the conserved cysteine through the conserved F or W. A D gene is named only where the DNA matches it firmly. Where a row states a size, it is once, few, many or the class of an expanded clone; other rows omit it.

v_call	j_call	clone_size	d_call	cdr3_length	cdr3_aa	cdr3_nt
TRBV5-6	TRBJ1-3	NA	TRBD1	16	CASTPGQGRSGNTIYF	TGTGCCAGCACCCCAGGACAGGGCCGCTCTGGAAACACCATATATTTT
TRBV4-1	TRBJ2-5	NA	TRBD2	17	CASSQDPRAGGEETQYF	TGCGCCAGCAGCCAAGACCCTCGGGCGGGGGGGGAAGAGACCCAGTACTTC
TRBV9	TRBJ2-7	NA	TRBD1	14	CASSAGTGGYEQYF	TGTGCCAGCAGCGCCGGGACAGGGGGCTACGAGCAGTACTTC
TRBV6-5	TRBJ2-7	few	TRBD1	14	CASSYGGQQYEQYF	TGTGCCAGCAGTTACGGGGGACAGCAGTACGAGCAGTACTTC
TRBV13	TRBJ1-1	NA	NA	14	CASSLQGRGTEAFF	TGTGCCAGCAGCTTACAGGGGAGAGGGACTGAAGCTTTCTTT
TRBV5-6	TRBJ2-7	NA	NA	15	CASSLAIGQSYEQYF	TGTGCCAGCAGCTTGGCAATAGGACAGTCCTACGAGCAGTACTTC
TRBV7-2	TRBJ1-1	few	NA	14	CASSEVAMNTEAFF	TGTGCCAGCAGCGAGGTTGCCATGAACACTGAAGCTTTCTTT
TRBV19	TRBJ2-1	few	TRBD2	14	CASSGAGAYNEQFF	TGTGCCAGCTCCGGGGCGGGGGCCTACAATGAGCAGTTCTTC
TRBV5-1	TRBJ1-4	once	TRBD1	15	CASSLAGTANEKLFF	TGCGCCAGCAGCTTGGCCGGGACAGCTAATGAAAAACTGTTTTTT
TRBV7-9	TRBJ2-7	NA	NA	11	CASSADYEQYF	TGTGCCAGCAGCGCGGACTACGAGCAGTACTTC
TRBV6-1	TRBJ2-3	NA	NA	15	CASSEALKSTDTQYF	TGTGCCAGCAGTGAAGCCCTAAAGAGCACAGATACGCAGTATTTT
TRBV6-4	TRBJ2-1	NA	TRBD2	16	CASSDSTSGSYNEQFF	TGTGCCAGCAGTGACTCGACTAGCGGCTCCTACAATGAGCAGTTCTTC
TRBV30	TRBJ2-7	NA	TRBD2	14	CARDGLAGGSEQYF	TGTGCCAGGGACGGACTAGCGGGGGGAAGTGAGCAGTACTTC
TRBV6-5	TRBJ2-7	NA	NA	13	CASSSGVSYEQYF	TGTGCCAGCAGTTCAGGGGTCTCCTACGAGCAGTACTTC
TRBV4-1	TRBJ1-1	NA	TRBD1	13	CASSQGTGAEAFF	TGCGCCAGCAGCCAAGGAACAGGGGCGGAAGCTTTCTTT
TRBV19	TRBJ2-7	once	NA	10	CASFRYEQYF	TGTGCCAGCTTCCGGTACGAGCAGTACTTC
TRBV5-1	TRBJ2-2	NA	NA	15	CASSYWKLNTGELFF	TGCGCCAGCAGCTATTGGAAACTAAACACCGGGGAGCTGTTTTTT
TRBV2	TRBJ1-6	NA	NA	13	CASKRDSPSPLHF	TGTGCCAGCAAGAGGGACTCCCCTTCACCCCTCCACTTT
TRBV9	TRBJ2-5	NA	TRBD2	18	CASSLRTSGGEYQETQYF	TGTGCCAGCAGTTTAAGGACTAGCGGGGGAGAGTACCAAGAGACCCAGTACTTC
TRBV6-4	TRBJ2-2	few	TRBD1	14	CASGSTGGTGELFF	TGTGCCAGCGGAAGCACAGGGGGCACCGGGGAGCTGTTTTTT
TRBV19	TRBJ2-7	NA	TRBD1	14	CASTSGTGTYEQYF	TGTGCCAGTACCTCCGGGACAGGAACCTACGAGCAGTACTTC
TRBV9	TRBJ1-2	few	NA	15	CASSVATGGNYGYTF	TGTGCCAGCAGCGTAGCCACCGGAGGTAACTATGGCTACACCTTC
TRBV19	TRBJ2-2	few	TRBD1	15	CASSETGLYTGELFF	TGTGCCAGTTCAGAGACAGGGCTCTACACCGGGGAGCTGTTTTTT
TRBV12-5	TRBJ2-3	NA	TRBD2	12	CASAGVGDTQYF	TGTGCTTCTGCGGGGGTTGGAGATACGCAGTATTTT
TRBV5-4	TRBJ1-1	NA	TRBD1	14	CAGDTGGKNTEAFF	TGTGCCGGGGATACAGGGGGCAAGAACACTGAAGCTTTCTTT
TRBV23-1	TRBJ2-2	NA	TRBD2	14	CASIVSGGTGELFF	TGCGCCAGCATAGTCAGCGGGGGGACCGGGGAGCTGTTTTTT
TRBV5-1	TRBJ2-7	NA	NA	15	CASSLTAQGTYEQYF	TGCGCCAGCAGCCTGACTGCCCAGGGGACCTACGAGCAGTACTTC
TRBV2	TRBJ2-5	NA	TRBD1	15	CASSRDRVARETQYF	TGTGCCAGCAGCAGGGACAGGGTGGCCCGAGAGACCCAGTACTTC
TRBV30	TRBJ2-7	NA	TRBD2	15	CAWSIPSGGLHEQYF	TGTGCCTGGAGTATTCCAAGCGGGGGGCTCCACGAGCAGTACTTC
TRBV2	TRBJ2-5	NA	NA	17	CASSEPIRTTTQETQYF	TGTGCCAGCAGTGAACCGATTAGGACTACTACACAAGAGACCCAGTACTTC
TRBV4-1	TRBJ2-2	NA	NA	17	CASSLHDGAGNTGELFF	TGCGCCAGCAGCCTGCACGATGGGGCTGGAAACACCGGGGAGCTGTTTTTT
TRBV27	TRBJ1-2	once	NA	15	CASSPFLQGGYGYTF	TGTGCCAGCAGTCCCTTCCTACAGGGTGGCTATGGCTACACCTTC
TRBV4-1	TRBJ1-4	NA	NA	12	CASSQEEEKLFF	TGCGCCAGCAGCCAGGAGGAGGAAAAACTGTTTTTT
TRBV30	TRBJ1-3	NA	NA	15	CAWSVVGGAGNTIYF	TGTGCCTGGAGTGTTGTGGGGGGTGCTGGAAACACCATATATTTT
TRBV10-3	TRBJ1-2	NA	TRBD1	15	CAISVQGMRSYGYTF	TGTGCCATCAGTGTACAGGGGATGAGAAGCTATGGCTACACCTTC
TRBV5-1	TRBJ1-6	NA	TRBD1	15	CASSSGQMGNSPLHF	TGCGCCAGCAGCTCGGGACAGATGGGTAATTCACCCCTCCACTTT
TRBV25-1	TRBJ2-2	NA	NA	15	CASSEWRGNTGELFF	TGTGCCAGCAGTGAATGGAGAGGGAACACCGGGGAGCTGTTTTTT
TRBV29-1	TRBJ1-2	NA	TRBD1	15	CSVEGTGGSDYGYTF	TGCAGCGTTGAAGGGACAGGGGGCTCAGACTATGGCTACACCTTC
TRBV28	TRBJ1-1	few	NA	16	CASSLVGGGFDTEAFF	TGTGCCAGCAGTTTAGTTGGGGGGGGATTTGACACTGAAGCTTTCTTT
TRBV18	TRBJ1-1	few	NA	20	CASSPGGRKWGPLGNTEAFF	TGTGCCAGCTCACCTGGGGGAAGGAAGTGGGGGCCTCTGGGGAACACTGAAGCTTTCTTT
TRBV7-3	TRBJ2-5	NA	TRBD2	14	CASSLWGGQETQYF	TGTGCCAGCAGCTTATGGGGGGGACAAGAGACCCAGTACTTC